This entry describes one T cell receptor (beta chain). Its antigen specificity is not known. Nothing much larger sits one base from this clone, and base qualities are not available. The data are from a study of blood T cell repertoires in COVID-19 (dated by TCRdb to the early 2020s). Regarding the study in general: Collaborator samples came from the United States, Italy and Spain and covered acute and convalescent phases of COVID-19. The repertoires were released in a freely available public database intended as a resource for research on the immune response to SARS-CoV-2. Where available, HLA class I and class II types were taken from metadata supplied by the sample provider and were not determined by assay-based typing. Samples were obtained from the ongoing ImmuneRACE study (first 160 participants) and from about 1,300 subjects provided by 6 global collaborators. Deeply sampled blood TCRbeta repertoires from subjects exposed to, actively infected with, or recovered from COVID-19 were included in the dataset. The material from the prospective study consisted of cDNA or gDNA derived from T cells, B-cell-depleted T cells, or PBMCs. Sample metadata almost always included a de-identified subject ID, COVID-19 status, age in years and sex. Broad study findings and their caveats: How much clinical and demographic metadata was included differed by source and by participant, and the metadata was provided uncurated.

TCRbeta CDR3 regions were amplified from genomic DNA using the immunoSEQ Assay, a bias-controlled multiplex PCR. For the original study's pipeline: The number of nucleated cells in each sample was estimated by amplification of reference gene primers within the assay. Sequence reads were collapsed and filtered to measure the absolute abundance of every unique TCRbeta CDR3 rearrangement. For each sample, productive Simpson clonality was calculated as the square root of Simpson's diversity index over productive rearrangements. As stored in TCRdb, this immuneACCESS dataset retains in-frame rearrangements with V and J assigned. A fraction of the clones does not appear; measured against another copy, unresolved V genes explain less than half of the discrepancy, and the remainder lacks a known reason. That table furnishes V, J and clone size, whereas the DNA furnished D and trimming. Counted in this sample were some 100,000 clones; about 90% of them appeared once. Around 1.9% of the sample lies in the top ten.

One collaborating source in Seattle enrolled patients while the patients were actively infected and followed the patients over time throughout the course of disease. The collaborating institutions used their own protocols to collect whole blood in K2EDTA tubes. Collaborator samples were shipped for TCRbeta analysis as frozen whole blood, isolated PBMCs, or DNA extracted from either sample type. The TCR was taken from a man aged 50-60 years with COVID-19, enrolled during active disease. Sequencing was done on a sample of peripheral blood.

The CDR3 protein: CASSEWDSYNQPQHF. The nucleotides read TGTGCCAGCAGTGAATGGGACAGCTACAATCAGCCCCAGCATTTT. The rearrangement joined TRBV6-4 to TRBJ1-5, with TRBD1 identical over 7 junction bases. Trimmed from V: 3 bases; trimmed from J: 3 bases; junction bases lacking a gene match: 5. The CDR3 spans 15 residues, from the cysteine through the phenylalanine. Only CDR3 DNA remains: 45 bases, in frame from the first base. From the germline V gene, CDR1 is MRHNA and CDR2 is SNTAGT.